A selection of T cell receptor beta chains follows, all from one sample in a study of early T cells in non-severe SARS-CoV-2 infection. TCRdb processed the 5' RACE reads anew with MiXCR; each CDR3 protein has one entry. The table lists around 84,000 distinct CDR3 sequences, about an eighth of them singletons, with about 2.7% in the top ten. The sequenced sample consisted of whole blood. Every receptor here comes from an adult who was a healthcare worker with PCR-confirmed SARS-CoV-2 infection or an uninfected control (not recorded which). Each CDR3 is given with its conserved first and last residue. The order of the fields is clone size, J gene, V gene, D gene, CDR3 protein, CDR3 DNA. A D gene is named only where the DNA matches it firmly. Clone size is shown for a subset of rows, as once, few, many or a class of expanded clone.

many,TRBJ1-1,TRBV2,.,CASTAGNTEAFF,TGTGCCAGCACCGCGGGGAACACTGAAGCTTTCTTT
.,TRBJ2-1,TRBV29-1,TRBD2,CSAQLAGVREQFF,TGCAGCGCCCAACTAGCGGGAGTAAGGGAGCAGTTCTTC
many,TRBJ1-2,TRBV9,TRBD1,CASSEGDRSFYGYTF,TGTGCCAGCAGCGAGGGGGACAGGTCGTTCTATGGCTACACCTTC
few,TRBJ2-4,TRBV5-1,.,CASSFDRLGAKNIQYF,TGCGCCAGCAGCTTCGACAGATTAGGGGCCAAAAACATTCAGTACTTC
few,TRBJ1-2,TRBV29-1,.,CSVVRQDSNYGYTF,TGCAGCGTTGTAAGGCAGGATTCTAACTATGGCTACACCTTC
.,TRBJ1-5,TRBV6-4,.,CASSDPLIAKDQPQHF,TGTGCCAGCAGTGACCCCTTGATTGCAAAGGATCAGCCCCAGCATTTT
many,TRBJ1-2,TRBV29-1,.,CSVAGTAYGYTF,TGCAGCGTGGCCGGGACGGCTTATGGCTACACCTTC
many,TRBJ1-3,TRBV25-1,.,CASRPAGVLSSGNTIYF,TGTGCCAGCAGGCCGGCGGGGGTCTTAAGCTCTGGAAACACCATATATTTT
.,TRBJ2-1,TRBV11-2,.,CASSKTGRSEQFF,TGTGCCAGCAGCAAGACAGGCCGGAGTGAGCAGTTCTTC
many,TRBJ2-3,TRBV7-3,.,CASSPLASGTQYF,TGTGCCAGCAGCCCATTAGCGTCCGGTACGCAGTATTTT
many,TRBJ1-1,TRBV29-1,.,CSAWGGTEAFF,TGCAGCGCGTGGGGGGGCACTGAAGCTTTCTTT
.,TRBJ2-7,TRBV7-6,TRBD2,CASSLGEAGVEQYF,TGTGCCAGCAGCTTAGGTGAAGCGGGAGTCGAGCAGTACTTC
many,TRBJ1-1,TRBV14,TRBD1,CASSVDRGRLNTEAFF,TGTGCCAGCAGCGTAGACAGGGGGCGGTTGAACACTGAAGCTTTCTTT
.,TRBJ2-7,TRBV3-1,.,CASSQEALSSYEQYF,TGTGCCAGCAGCCAAGAGGCCCTAAGCTCCTACGAGCAGTACTTC
many,TRBJ1-6,TRBV7-6,.,CASSPRTSVHNSPLHF,TGTGCCAGCAGCCCCCGGACCTCGGTCCATAATTCACCCCTCCACTTT
many,TRBJ2-3,TRBV5-6,.,CASSQPTDPRITDTQYF,TGTGCCAGCAGCCAACCGACAGACCCGAGAATCACAGATACGCAGTATTTT